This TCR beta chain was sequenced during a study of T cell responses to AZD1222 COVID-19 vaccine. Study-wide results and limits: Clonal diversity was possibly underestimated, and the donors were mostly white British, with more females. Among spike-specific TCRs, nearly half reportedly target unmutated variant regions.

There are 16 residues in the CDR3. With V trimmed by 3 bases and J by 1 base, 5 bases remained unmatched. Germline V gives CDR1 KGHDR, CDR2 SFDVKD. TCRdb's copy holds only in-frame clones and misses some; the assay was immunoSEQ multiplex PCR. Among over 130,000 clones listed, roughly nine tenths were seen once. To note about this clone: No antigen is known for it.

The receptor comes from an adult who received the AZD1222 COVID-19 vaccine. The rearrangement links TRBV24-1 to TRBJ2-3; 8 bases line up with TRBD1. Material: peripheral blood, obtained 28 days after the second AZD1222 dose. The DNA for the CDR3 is TGTGCCACCAGTGATCCCGGGACAGGACGCACAGATACGCAGTATTTT. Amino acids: CATSDPGTGRTDTQYF.